This T cell receptor (beta chain) was obtained from a study of T-cell memory formation after mild COVID-19. Across the whole study: There were largely donor-specific TCR clusters. General study results and limits: Nothing confirmed that second-wave clones peaking on day 37 were specific for SARS-CoV-2.

This clonotype was detected a few times. What it binds is unknown. TCRalpha and TCRbeta libraries used 5'RACE with constant-segment primers and UMIs. TCRdb re-called the 5' RACE reads through MiXCR, storing one row per CDR3 protein. The sample includes 550,000 to 700,000 distinct CDR3 sequences, approximately 15% of them seen just once. This receptor was obtained from an adult woman who had mild COVID-19 (a few samples of this study predate the infection). Cell type and time point are not known. The sequencing sample was made of PBMCs or a T cell subset sorted from them (not recorded which).

CDR3 DNA sequence: TGTGCCAGCAGCCCCCAGGCACAGGGGGCTAGAGATACGCAGTATTTT. As protein: CASSPQAQGARDTQYF. This chain connects TRBV7-9 to TRBJ2-3; 9 nucleotides match TRBD1. Losses at the gene ends were 5 bases for V and 5 bases for J; bases not matched to a gene: 11. The CDR3 is 16 amino acids. Per germline, CDR1 SEHNR and CDR2 FQNEAQ (reference sequence).